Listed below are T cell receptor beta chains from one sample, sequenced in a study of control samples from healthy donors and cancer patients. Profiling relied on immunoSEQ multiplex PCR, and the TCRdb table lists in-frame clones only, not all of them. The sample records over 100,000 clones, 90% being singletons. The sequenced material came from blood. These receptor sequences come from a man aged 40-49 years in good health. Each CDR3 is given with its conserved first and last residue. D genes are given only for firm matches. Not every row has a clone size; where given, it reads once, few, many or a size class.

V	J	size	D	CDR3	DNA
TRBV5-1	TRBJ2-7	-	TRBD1	CASSPTDGTDHYEQYF	TGCGCCAGCAGCCCCACGGACGGGACAGACCACTACGAGCAGTACTTC
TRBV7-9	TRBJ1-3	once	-	CASRVGSGNTIYF	TGTGCCAGTCGTGTTGGCTCTGGAAACACCATATATTTT
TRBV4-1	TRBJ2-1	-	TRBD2	CASSQDSAGGGRQFF	TGCGCCAGCAGCCAAGACTCGGCCGGGGGGGGGCGGCAGTTCTTC
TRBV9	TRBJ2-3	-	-	CASGGGATTDTQYF	TGTGCCAGCGGGGGCGGGGCAACCACAGATACGCAGTATTTT
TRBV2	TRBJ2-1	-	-	CASSQGSSYNEQFF	TGTGCCAGCAGCCAGGGAAGCTCCTACAATGAGCAGTTCTTC
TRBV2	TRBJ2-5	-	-	CASSAQTQGTQYF	TGTGCCAGCAGTGCCCAGACCCAAGGGACCCAGTACTTC
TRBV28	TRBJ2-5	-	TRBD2	CASSLIAGEETQYF	TGTGCCAGCAGTTTAATAGCGGGGGAAGAGACCCAGTACTTC
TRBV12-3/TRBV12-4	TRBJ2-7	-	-	CASSLALREQYF	TGTGCCAGCAGTTTAGCTCTACGCGAGCAGTACTTC
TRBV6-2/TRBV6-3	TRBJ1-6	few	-	CASSYRDNSPLHF	TGTGCCAGCAGTTACAGGGATAATTCACCCCTCCACTTT
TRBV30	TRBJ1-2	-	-	CAWLGGSYGYTF	TGTGCCTGGTTAGGGGGAAGTTATGGCTACACCTTC
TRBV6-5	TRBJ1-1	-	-	CASRQSGGVGEAFF	TGTGCCAGCAGACAATCGGGAGGGGTTGGGGAAGCTTTCTTT
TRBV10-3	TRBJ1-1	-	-	CAISPGESTEAFF	TGTGCCATCAGTCCCGGGGAGAGCACTGAAGCTTTCTTT
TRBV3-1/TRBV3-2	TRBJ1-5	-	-	CASSQGWHQPQHF	TGTGCCAGCAGCCAAGGTTGGCATCAGCCCCAGCATTTT
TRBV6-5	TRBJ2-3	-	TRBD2	CASTPTSGGAGTQYF	TGTGCCAGCACCCCGACTAGCGGGGGGGCCGGTACGCAGTATTTT
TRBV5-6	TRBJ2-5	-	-	CASSFLAPQETQYF	TGTGCCAGCAGCTTTCTAGCCCCTCAAGAGACCCAGTACTTC
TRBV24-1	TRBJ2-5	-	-	CATSGPGGIDYARLQETQYF	TGTGCCACCAGTGGCCCCGGAGGGATCGACTACGCTAGACTTCAAGAGACCCAGTACTTC
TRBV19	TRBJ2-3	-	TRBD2	CASSYLGRGGPDTQYF	TGTGCCAGTAGTTACTTGGGGCGGGGGGGTCCAGATACGCAGTATTTT
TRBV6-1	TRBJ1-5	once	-	CASSEAQLAGNQPQHF	TGTGCCAGCAGTGAAGCCCAGCTCGCGGGCAATCAGCCCCAGCATTTT
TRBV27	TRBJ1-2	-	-	CASSPGGGGSGYTF	TGTGCCAGCAGTCCCGGCGGGGGAGGCTCTGGCTACACCTTC
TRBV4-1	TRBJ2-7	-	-	CASSQVFGVRYEQYF	TGCGCCAGCAGCCAAGTTTTCGGGGTCCGCTACGAGCAGTACTTC
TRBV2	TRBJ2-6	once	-	CASSEVNVLTF	TGTGCCAGCAGTGAGGTCAACGTCCTGACTTTC
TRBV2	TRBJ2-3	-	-	CASSSGFRTDTQYF	TGTGCCAGCAGTTCCGGGTTTCGCACAGATACGCAGTATTTT
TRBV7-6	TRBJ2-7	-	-	CASSPRDGYEQYF	TGTGCCAGCAGCCCGAGGGACGGCTACGAGCAGTACTTC
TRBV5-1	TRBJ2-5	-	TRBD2	CASRGGSGGETQYF	TGCGCCAGCAGGGGCGGGAGTGGCGGAGAGACCCAGTACTTC
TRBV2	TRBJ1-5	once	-	CASSEGAGNQPQHF	TGTGCCAGCAGTGAAGGCGCCGGCAATCAGCCCCAGCATTTT
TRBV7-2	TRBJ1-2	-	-	CASSPRDPTFGYTF	TGTGCCAGCAGCCCAAGGGACCCGACCTTTGGCTACACCTTC
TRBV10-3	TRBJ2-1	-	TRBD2	CAIKGGGDYNEQFF	TGTGCCATCAAGGGCGGGGGGGACTACAATGAGCAGTTCTTC
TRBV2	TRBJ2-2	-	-	CASSKEVGELFF	TGTGCCAGCAGTAAGGAGGTCGGGGAGCTGTTTTTT
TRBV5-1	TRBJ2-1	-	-	CASSLDTSGNEQFF	TGCGCCAGCAGCTTGGACACCTCGGGCAATGAGCAGTTCTTC
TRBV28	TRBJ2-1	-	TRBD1	CASSYSTDRGTFF	TGTGCCAGCAGCTACTCCACCGACAGGGGCACGTTCTTC
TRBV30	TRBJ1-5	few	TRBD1	CAWGQGLNQPQHF	TGTGCCTGGGGACAGGGCCTCAATCAGCCCCAGCATTTT
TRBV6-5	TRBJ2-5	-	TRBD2	CASSQTSSQETQYF	TGTGCCAGCAGCCAGACTAGCTCCCAAGAGACCCAGTACTTC
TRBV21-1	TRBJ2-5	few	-	CASSLQGPDFPKGETQYF	TGTGCCAGCAGCTTACAAGGCCCGGACTTCCCCAAGGGTGAGACCCAGTACTTC
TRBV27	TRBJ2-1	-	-	CASSPRAVTSSYNEQFF	TGTGCCAGCAGTCCCCGAGCGGTGACGAGCTCCTACAATGAGCAGTTCTTC
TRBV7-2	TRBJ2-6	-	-	CASSLEAGQSFRANVLTF	TGTGCCAGCAGCTTAGAGGCGGGACAGAGCTTCAGGGCCAACGTCCTGACTTTC
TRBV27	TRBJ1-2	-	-	CASSWTGLYGYTF	TGTGCCAGCAGTTGGACGGGACTCTATGGCTACACCTTC
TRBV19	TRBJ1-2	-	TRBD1	CASSDDRGANYGYTF	TGTGCCAGTAGTGACGACAGGGGCGCCAACTATGGCTACACCTTC
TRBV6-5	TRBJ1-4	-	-	CASSYRSATNEKLFF	TGTGCCAGCAGTTATCGGTCAGCAACTAATGAAAAACTGTTTTTT
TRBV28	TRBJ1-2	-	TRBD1	CASSAAPTGAYTF	TGTGCCAGCAGTGCAGCACCAACAGGGGCCTACACCTTC
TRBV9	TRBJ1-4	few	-	CASTGGGGSEKLFF	TGTGCCAGCACCGGAGGGGGAGGGAGTGAAAAACTGTTTTTT
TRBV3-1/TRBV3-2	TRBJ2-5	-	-	CASSTAGETQYF	TGTGCCAGCAGCACCGCCGGCGAGACCCAGTACTTC
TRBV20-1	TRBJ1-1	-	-	CSATQGAGAFF	TGCAGTGCCACACAGGGTGCCGGAGCTTTCTTT
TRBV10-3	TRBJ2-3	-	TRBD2	CAISPLAGGTDTQYF	TGTGCCATCAGTCCACTAGCGGGGGGCACAGATACGCAGTATTTT
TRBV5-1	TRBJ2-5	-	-	CASFLRGAAGKETQYF	TGCGCCAGCTTTCTCCGTGGGGCTGCGGGAAAAGAGACCCAGTACTTC
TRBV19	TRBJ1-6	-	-	CASSIGSSPLHF	TGTGCCAGTAGTATAGGGAGTTCACCCCTCCACTTT
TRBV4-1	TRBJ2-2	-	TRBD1	CASSQRGGQTGTGELFF	TGCGCCAGCAGCCAACGAGGGGGCCAGACGGGCACCGGGGAGCTGTTTTTT
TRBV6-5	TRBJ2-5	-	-	CASSSIAEPQETQYF	TGTGCCAGCAGCTCTATAGCGGAACCCCAAGAGACCCAGTACTTC
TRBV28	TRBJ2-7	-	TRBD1	CAGSGTGAYEQYF	TGTGCCGGCTCCGGGACAGGGGCCTACGAGCAGTACTTC
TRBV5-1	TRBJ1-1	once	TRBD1	CASSLGTGLEAFF	TGCGCCAGCAGCTTGGGGACAGGGCTTGAAGCTTTCTTT
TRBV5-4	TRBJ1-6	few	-	CASTGGGPNSPLHF	TGTGCCAGCACCGGAGGGGGACCCAATTCACCCCTCCACTTT
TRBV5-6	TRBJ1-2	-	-	CASSLGQFMGYTF	TGTGCCAGCAGCTTGGGACAGTTTATGGGCTACACCTTC
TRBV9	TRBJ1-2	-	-	CASSAWVGLYGYTF	TGTGCCAGCAGTGCGTGGGTGGGACTATATGGCTACACCTTC
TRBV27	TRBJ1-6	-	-	CASSLSGVAFSPLHF	TGTGCCAGCAGTTTATCGGGGGTCGCGTTTTCACCCCTCCACTTT